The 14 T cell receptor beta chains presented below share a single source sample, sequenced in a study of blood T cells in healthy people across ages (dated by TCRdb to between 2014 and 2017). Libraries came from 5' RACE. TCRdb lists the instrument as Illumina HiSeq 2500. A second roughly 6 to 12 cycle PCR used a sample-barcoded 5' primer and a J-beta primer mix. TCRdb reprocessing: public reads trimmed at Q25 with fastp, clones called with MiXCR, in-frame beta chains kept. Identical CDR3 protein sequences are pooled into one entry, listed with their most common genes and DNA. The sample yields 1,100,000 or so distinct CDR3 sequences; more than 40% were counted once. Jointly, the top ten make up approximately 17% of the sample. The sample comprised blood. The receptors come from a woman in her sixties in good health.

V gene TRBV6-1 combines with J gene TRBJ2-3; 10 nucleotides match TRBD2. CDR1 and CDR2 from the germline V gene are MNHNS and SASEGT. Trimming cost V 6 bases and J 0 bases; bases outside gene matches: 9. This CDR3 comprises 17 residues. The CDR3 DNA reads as TGTGCCAGCAGAGATACCTTGGGACTAGCGAGCACAGATACGCAGTATTTT. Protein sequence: CASRDTLGLASTDTQYF.

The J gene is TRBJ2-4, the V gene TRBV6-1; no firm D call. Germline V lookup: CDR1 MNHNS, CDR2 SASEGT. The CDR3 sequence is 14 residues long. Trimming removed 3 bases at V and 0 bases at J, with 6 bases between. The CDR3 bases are TGTGCCAGCAGTGACTCCCTAGCCAAAAACATTCAGTACTTC. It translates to CASSDSLAKNIQYF.

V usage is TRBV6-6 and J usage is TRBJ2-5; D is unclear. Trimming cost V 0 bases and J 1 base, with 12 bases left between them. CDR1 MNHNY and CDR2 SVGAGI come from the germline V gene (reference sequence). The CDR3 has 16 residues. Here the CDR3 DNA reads TGTGCCAGCAGTTACTCGCTGCCGGGTTCCCAAGAGACCCAGTACTTC. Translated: CASSYSLPGSQETQYF.

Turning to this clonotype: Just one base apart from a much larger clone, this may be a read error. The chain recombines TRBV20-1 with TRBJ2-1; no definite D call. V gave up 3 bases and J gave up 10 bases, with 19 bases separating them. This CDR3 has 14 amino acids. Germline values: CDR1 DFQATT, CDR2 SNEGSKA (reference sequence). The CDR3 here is CSASGSISLHEQFF. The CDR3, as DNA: TGCAGTGCTAGTGGGTCAATCTCCCTCCACGAGCAGTTCTTC.

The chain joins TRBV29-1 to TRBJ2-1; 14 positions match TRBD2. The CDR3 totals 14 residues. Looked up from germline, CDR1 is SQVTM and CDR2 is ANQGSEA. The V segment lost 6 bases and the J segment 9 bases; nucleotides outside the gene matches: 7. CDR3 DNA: TGCAGCGTCTCGGGACTAGCGGGAGAAATTGAGCAGTTCTTC. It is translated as CSVSGLAGEIEQFF.

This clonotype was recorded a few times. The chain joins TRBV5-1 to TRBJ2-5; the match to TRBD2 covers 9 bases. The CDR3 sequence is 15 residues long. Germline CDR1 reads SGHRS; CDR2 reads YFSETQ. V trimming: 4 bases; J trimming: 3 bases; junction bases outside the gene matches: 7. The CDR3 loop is CASSIAGTSKETQYF. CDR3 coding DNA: TGCGCCAGCAGCATCGCCGGGACTAGCAAAGAGACCCAGTACTTC.

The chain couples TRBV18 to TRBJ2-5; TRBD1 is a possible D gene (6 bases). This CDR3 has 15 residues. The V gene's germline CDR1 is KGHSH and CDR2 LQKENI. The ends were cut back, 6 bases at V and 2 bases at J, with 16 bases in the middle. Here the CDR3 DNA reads TGTGCCAGCTCCCAAGTCGTGGGGGCTCAAGAGACCCAGTACTTC. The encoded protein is CASSQVVGAQETQYF.

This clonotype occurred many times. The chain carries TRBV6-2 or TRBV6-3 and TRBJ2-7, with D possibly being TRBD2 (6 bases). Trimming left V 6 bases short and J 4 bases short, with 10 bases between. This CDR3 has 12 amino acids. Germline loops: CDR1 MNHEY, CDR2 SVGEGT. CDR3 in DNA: TGTGCCAGCAGGGAGGGGAATTACGAGCAGTACTTC. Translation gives CASREGNYEQYF.

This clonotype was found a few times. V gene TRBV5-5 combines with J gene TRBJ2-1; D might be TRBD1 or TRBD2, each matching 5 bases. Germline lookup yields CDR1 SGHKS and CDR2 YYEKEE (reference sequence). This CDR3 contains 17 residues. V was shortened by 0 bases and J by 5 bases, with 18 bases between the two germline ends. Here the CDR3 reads CASSLASWGGLHNEQFF. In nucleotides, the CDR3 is TGTGCCAGCAGCTTGGCCTCGTGGGGCGGACTTCACAATGAGCAGTTCTTC.

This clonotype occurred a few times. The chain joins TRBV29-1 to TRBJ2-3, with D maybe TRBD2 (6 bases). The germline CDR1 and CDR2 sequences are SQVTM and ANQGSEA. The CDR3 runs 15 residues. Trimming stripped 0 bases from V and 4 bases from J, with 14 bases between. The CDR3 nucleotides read TGCAGCGTTGAAGATCCCCGGAGGGGTGCAGATACGCAGTATTTT. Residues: CSVEDPRRGADTQYF.

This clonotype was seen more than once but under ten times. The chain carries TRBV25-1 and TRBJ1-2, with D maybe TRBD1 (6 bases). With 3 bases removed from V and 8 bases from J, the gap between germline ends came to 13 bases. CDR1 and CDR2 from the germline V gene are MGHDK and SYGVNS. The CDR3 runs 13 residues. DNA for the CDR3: TGTGCCAGCAGTGAGGGGGGGCGAAAAGGCTACACCTTC. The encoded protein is CASSEGGRKGYTF.

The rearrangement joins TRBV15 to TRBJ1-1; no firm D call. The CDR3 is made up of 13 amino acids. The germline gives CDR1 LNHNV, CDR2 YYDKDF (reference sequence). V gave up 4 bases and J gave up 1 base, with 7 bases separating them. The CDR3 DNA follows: TGTGCCACCAGCATTTTTCCGAACACTGAAGCTTTCTTT. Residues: CATSIFPNTEAFF.

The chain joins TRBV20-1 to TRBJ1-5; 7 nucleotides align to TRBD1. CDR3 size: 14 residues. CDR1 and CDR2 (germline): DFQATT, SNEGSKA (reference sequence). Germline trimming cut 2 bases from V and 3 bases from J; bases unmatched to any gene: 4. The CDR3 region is CSARPGTDNQPQHF. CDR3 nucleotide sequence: TGCAGTGCTAGACCCGGGACAGACAATCAGCCCCAGCATTTT.

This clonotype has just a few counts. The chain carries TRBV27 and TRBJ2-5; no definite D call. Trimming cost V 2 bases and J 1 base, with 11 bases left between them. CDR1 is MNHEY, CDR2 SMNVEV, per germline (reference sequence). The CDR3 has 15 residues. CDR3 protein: CASSLVRSGQETQYF. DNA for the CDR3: TGTGCCAGCAGTTTAGTGCGGTCGGGCCAAGAGACCCAGTACTTC.